Listed below are T cell receptor beta chains from one sample, sequenced in a study of metastatic and nonmetastatic thyroid tumors. TCRdb re-called clones from the PCR reads using MiXCR. The sample has 53,000 or so clones; more than 20% are singletons. Sample: blood. These receptors all stem from a female donor with papillary thyroid cancer or a benign thyroid nodule (not recorded which). Some clones in this sample may be carry-over from other donors' samples. CDR3s include the opening cysteine and the closing phenylalanine or tryptophan. The D gene is left open where the match is weak. Some rows mark clone size as missing; the rest say once, few, many or name a class of expanded clone.

V	J	size	D	length	CDR3	DNA
TRBV19	TRBJ1-1	many	NA	14	CASSTPQGNTEAFF	TGTGCCAGTAGTACCCCCCAGGGGAACACTGAAGCTTTCTTT
TRBV18	TRBJ1-1	NA	NA	16	CASSHQGSGAVTEAFF	TGTGCCAGCTCCCACCAGGGGTCCGGGGCGGTAACTGAAGCTTTCTTT
TRBV29-1	TRBJ1-2	many	NA	14	CVTVSGGSNYGYTF	TGCGTTACTGTCTCAGGAGGGTCCAACTATGGCTACACCTTC
TRBV6-2/TRBV6-3	TRBJ2-7	once	TRBD2	16	CASNGREVPLGSEQYF	TGTGCCAGCAACGGGCGGGAGGTCCCACTAGGATCCGAGCAGTACTTC
TRBV7-6	TRBJ1-4	many	NA	14	CASSLSTGREKLFF	TGTGCCAGCAGCTTAAGCACAGGAAGGGAAAAACTGTTTTTT
TRBV7-8	TRBJ2-7	many	NA	15	CASSFLGGTAGEQYF	TGTGCCAGCAGCTTCTTGGGCGGGACGGCGGGGGAGCAGTACTTC
TRBV5-1	TRBJ2-7	many	TRBD1	12	CASTGTGDEQYF	TGCGCCAGCACCGGGACAGGGGACGAGCAGTACTTC
TRBV13	TRBJ2-1	many	NA	14	CASSPRTGYNEQFF	TGTGCCAGCAGCCCACGGACTGGGTACAATGAGCAGTTCTTC
TRBV12-3/TRBV12-4	TRBJ1-2	many	NA	14	CASSAGPRKNGYTF	TGTGCCAGCAGCGCGGGCCCGCGGAAAAATGGCTACACCTTC
TRBV6-5	TRBJ2-1	many	TRBD2	18	CASSTGTSGLSSYNEQFF	TGTGCCAGCAGTACAGGGACTAGCGGGCTGAGCTCCTACAATGAGCAGTTCTTC
TRBV5-1	TRBJ1-1	many	NA	14	CASSLEGPNTEAFF	TGCGCCAGCAGCTTGGAGGGGCCCAACACTGAAGCTTTCTTT
TRBV19	TRBJ2-5	many	NA	13	CASSMTAQETQYF	TGTGCCAGTAGTATGACGGCCCAAGAGACCCAGTACTTC
TRBV5-1	TRBJ1-2	many	NA	15	CASRDTGRGSYGYTF	TGCGCCAGCAGAGATACCGGGAGAGGGTCTTATGGCTACACCTTC
TRBV20-1	TRBJ1-1	many	NA	14	CSASLSGSSTEAFF	TGCAGTGCTTCCCTTTCAGGATCGAGTACTGAAGCTTTCTTT
TRBV20-1	TRBJ2-6	many	NA	13	CSAPRVGANVLTF	TGCAGTGCGCCCAGGGTTGGGGCCAACGTCCTGACTTTC
TRBV28	TRBJ2-3	many	TRBD2	19	CASSSTGGLAGVGADTQYF	TGTGCCAGCAGTTCGACAGGGGGACTAGCGGGAGTTGGCGCAGATACGCAGTATTTT
TRBV2	TRBJ1-5	many	NA	13	CATTNKRNQPQHF	TGTGCCACCACTAATAAACGGAATCAGCCCCAGCATTTT
TRBV28	TRBJ2-3	many	TRBD2	14	CASTLAGGTDTQYF	TGTGCCAGCACACTAGCGGGTGGCACAGATACGCAGTATTTT
TRBV6-1	TRBJ1-3	many	TRBD1	14	CASSEVGQGNTIYF	TGTGCCAGCAGTGAAGTGGGACAGGGGAACACCATATATTTT
TRBV20-1	TRBJ2-7	many	NA	11	CSASLGGEQYF	TGCAGTGCTAGTCTGGGGGGCGAGCAGTACTTC
TRBV5-5	TRBJ2-5	many	TRBD1	13	CASSSTGEKTQYF	TGTGCCAGCAGCTCCACAGGGGAAAAGACCCAGTACTTC
TRBV20-1	TRBJ2-3	many	TRBD1	13	CSATETGSDTQYF	TGCAGTGCTACAGAGACAGGGTCAGATACGCAGTATTTT